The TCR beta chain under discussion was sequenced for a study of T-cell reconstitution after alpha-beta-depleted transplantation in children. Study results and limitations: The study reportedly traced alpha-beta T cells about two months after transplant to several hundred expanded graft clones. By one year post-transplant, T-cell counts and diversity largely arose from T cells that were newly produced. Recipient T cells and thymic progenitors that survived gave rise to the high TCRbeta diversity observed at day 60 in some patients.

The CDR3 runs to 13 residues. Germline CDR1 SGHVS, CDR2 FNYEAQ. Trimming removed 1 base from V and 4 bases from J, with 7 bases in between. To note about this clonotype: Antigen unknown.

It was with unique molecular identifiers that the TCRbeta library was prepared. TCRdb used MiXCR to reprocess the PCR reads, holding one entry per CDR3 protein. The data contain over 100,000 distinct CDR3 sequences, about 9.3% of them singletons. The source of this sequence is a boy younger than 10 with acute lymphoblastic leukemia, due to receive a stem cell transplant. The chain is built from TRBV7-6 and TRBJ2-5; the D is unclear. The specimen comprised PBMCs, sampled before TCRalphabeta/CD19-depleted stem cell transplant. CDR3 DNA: TGTGCCAGCAGCTTAGTTGCCTTAGAGACCCAGTACTTC. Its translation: CASSLVALETQYF.